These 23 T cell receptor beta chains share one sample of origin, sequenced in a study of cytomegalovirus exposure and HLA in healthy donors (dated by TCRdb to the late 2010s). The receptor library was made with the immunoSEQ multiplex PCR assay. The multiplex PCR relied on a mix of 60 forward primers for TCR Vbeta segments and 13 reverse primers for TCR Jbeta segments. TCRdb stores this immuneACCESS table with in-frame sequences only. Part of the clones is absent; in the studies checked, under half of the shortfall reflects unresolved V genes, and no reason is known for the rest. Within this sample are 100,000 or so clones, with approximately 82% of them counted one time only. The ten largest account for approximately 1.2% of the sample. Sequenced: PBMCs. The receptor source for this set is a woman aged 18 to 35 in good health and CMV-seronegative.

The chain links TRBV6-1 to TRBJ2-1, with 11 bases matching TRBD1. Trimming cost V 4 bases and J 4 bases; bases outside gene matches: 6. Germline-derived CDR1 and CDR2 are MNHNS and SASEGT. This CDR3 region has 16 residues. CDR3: CASSAWTGGGYNEQFF. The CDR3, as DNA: TGTGCCAGCAGTGCATGGACAGGGGGCGGGTACAATGAGCAGTTCTTC.

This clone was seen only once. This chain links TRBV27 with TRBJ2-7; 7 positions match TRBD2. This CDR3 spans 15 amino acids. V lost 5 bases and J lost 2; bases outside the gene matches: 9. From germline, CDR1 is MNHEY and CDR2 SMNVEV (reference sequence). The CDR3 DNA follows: TGTGCCAGCAGTCCCCCTGGCGGGGGTACCTACGAGCAGTACTTC. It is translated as CASSPPGGGTYEQYF.

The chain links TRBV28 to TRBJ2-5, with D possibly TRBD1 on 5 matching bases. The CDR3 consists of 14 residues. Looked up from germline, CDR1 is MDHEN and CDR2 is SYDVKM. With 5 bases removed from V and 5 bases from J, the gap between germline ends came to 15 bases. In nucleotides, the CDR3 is TGTGCCAGCAGTCCTACAGGAGCCGGGGAGACCCAGTACTTC. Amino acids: CASSPTGAGETQYF.

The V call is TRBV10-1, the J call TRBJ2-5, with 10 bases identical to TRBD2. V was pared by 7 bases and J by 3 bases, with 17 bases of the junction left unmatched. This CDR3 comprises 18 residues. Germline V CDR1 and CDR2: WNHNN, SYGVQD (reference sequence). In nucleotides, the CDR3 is TGCGCCAGCACCTGCGGGCTAGCGGGAGAGTACGGAGAAGAGACCCAGTACTTC. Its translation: CASTCGLAGEYGEETQYF.

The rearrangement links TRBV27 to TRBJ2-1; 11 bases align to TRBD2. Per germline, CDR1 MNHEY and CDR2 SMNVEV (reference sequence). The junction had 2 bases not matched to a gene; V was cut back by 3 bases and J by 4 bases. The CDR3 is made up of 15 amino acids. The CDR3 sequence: CASSFTSGRYNEQFF. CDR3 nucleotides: TGTGCCAGCAGTTTCACTAGCGGGAGATACAATGAGCAGTTCTTC.

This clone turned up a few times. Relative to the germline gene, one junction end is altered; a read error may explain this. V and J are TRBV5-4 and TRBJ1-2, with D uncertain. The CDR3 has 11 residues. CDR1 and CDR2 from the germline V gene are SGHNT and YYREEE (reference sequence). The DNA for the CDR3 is TGTGCCAGCAGCTTAGGAGGGCAGCTAAACTTC. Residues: CASSLGGQLNF.

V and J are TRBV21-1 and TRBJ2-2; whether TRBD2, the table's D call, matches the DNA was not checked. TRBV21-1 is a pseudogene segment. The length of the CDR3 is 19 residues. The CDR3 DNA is TGTGCCAGCAGCAAAGGAAGAGGGGGGGCACCATCGAACACCGGGGAGCTGTTTTTT. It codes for CASSKGRGGAPSNTGELFF.

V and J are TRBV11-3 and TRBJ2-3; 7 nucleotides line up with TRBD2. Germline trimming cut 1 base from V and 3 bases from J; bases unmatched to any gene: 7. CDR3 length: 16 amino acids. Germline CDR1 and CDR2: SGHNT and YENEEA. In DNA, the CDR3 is TGTGCCAGCAGCTTAGGGGTGACTAGCATGACAGATACGCAGTATTTT. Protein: CASSLGVTSMTDTQYF.

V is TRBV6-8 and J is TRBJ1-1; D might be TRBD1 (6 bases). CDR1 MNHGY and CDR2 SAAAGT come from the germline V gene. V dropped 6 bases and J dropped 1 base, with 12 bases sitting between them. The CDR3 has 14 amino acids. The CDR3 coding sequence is TGTGCCAGCAGCGTAGAGGGGGAGAACACTGAAGCTTTCTTT. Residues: CASSVEGENTEAFF.

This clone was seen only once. The CDR3 here is CAWSPLGGDYEQYF. The CDR3, as DNA: TGTGCCTGGAGCCCCCTCGGGGGGGACTACGAGCAGTACTTC. V is TRBV30 and J is TRBJ2-7; 8 bases agree with TRBD2. The CDR3 totals 14 residues. Trimming at V came to 3 bases and at J to 3 bases, leaving 7 bases not matched to a gene. Germline loops: CDR1 GTSNPN, CDR2 SVGIG (reference sequence).

DNA for the CDR3: TGTGCCAGCAGCGGGGGGACAGGGGCTTTCTACGAGCAGTACTTC. It is translated as CASSGGTGAFYEQYF. This chain connects TRBV6-5 to TRBJ2-7; 10 bases are a match to TRBD1. V trimming: 6 bases; J trimming: 3 bases; junction bases outside the gene matches: 8. The CDR3 consists of 15 residues. Germline-derived CDR1 and CDR2 are MNHEY and SVGAGI.

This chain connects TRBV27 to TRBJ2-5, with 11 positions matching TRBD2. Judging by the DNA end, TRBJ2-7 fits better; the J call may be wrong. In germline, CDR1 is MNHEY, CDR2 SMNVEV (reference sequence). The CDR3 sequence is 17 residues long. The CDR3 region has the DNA TGTGCCAGCAGTGTCATCTACGGGACTAGCGGCTCCTACGAGCAGTACTTC. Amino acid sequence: CASSVIYGTSGSYEQYF.

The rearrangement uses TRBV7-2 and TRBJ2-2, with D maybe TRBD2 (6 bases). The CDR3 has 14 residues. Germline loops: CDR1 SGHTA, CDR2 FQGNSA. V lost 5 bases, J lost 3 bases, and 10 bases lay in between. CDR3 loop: CASSTGLDTGELFF. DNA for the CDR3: TGTGCCAGCAGCACGGGACTCGACACCGGGGAGCTGTTTTTT.

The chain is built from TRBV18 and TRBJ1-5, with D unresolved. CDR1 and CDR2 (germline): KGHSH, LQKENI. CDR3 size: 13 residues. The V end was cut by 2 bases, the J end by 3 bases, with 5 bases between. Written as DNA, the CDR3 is TGTGCCAGCTCACCAAACACCAATCAGCCCCAGCATTTT. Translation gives CASSPNTNQPQHF.

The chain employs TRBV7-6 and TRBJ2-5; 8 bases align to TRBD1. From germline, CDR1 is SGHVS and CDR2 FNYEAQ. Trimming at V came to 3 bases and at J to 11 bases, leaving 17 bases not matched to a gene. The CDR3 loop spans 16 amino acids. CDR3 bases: TGTGCCAGCAGCTTGGGGGGAACAGACAGGGGTGACGGGCAGTACTTC. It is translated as CASSLGGTDRGDGQYF.

DNA for the CDR3: TGTGCCAGCAGCCTACACAGCAACACCGGGGAGCTGTTTTTT. Amino acids: CASSLHSNTGELFF. J is TRBJ2-2 and V is TRBV7-3, with D uncertain. The germline gives CDR1 SGHTA, CDR2 FQGTGA. The CDR3 spans 14 residues. The V end was cut by 5 bases, the J end by 2 bases, with 9 bases between.

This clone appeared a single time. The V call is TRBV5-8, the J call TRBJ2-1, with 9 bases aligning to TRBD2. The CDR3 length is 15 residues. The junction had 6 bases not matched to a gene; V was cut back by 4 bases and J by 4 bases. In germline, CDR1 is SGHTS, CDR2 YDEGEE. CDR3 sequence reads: CASSAGTSKYNEQFF. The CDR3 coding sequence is TGTGCCAGCAGCGCCGGGACTAGCAAGTACAATGAGCAGTTCTTC.

CDR3 region: CASSATSGAYNEQFF. The CDR3 region has the DNA TGTGCCAGCAGCGCGACTAGCGGTGCCTACAATGAGCAGTTCTTC. V is TRBV6-4 and J is TRBJ2-1; 9 bases fit TRBD2. Germline CDR1 reads MRHNA; CDR2 reads SNTAGT. Trimming cost V 6 bases and J 2 bases; bases outside gene matches: 5. CDR3 length: 15 residues.

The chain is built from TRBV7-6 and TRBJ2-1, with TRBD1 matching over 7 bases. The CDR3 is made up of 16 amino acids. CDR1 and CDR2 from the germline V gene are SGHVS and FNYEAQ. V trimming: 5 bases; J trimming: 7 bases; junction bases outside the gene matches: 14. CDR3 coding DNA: TGTGCCAGCAGCGAGTACAGGGGTGGGAGTGAAAATGAGCAGTTCTTC. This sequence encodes CASSEYRGGSENEQFF. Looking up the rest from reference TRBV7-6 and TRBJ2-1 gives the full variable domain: GAGVSQSPRYKVTKRGQDVALRCDPISGHVSLYWYRQALGQGPEFLTYFNYEAQQDKSGLPNDRFSAERPEGSISTLTIQRTEQRDSAMYRCASSEYRGGSENEQFFGPGTRLTVL.

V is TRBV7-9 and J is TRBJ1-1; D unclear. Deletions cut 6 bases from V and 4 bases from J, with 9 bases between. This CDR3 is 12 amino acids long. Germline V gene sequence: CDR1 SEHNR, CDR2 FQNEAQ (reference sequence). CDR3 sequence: CASSRRGTEAFF. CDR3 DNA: TGTGCCAGCAGTAGACGGGGCACTGAAGCTTTCTTT.

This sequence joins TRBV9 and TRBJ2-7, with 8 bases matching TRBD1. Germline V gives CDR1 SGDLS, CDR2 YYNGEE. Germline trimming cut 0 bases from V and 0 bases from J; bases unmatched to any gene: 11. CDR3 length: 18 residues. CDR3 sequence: CASSVDVGGQGRSYEQYF. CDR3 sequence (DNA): TGTGCCAGCAGCGTAGACGTAGGCGGACAGGGTCGCTCCTACGAGCAGTACTTC.

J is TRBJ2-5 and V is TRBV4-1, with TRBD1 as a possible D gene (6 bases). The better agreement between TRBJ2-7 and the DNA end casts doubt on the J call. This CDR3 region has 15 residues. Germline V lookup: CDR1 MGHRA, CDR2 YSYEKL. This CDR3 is CASSFQQGMAYEQYF. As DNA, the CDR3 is TGCGCCAGCAGCTTTCAACAGGGAATGGCCTACGAGCAGTACTTC.

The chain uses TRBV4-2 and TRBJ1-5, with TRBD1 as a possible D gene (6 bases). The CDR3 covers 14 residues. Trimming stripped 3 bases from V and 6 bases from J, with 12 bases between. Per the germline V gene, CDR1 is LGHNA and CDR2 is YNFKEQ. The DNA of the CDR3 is TGTGCCAGCAGCCAGGCCGGGACACCTCAGCCCCAGCATTTT. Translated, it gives CASSQAGTPQPQHF.